This record covers a single TCR beta chain. The V end lost 3 bases, the J end lost 8 bases, and 19 bases lay between the germline ends. Per germline, CDR1 KGHSH and CDR2 LQKENI. The CDR3 covers 15 residues. The entry originates in a study of shared clonotypes between healthy human individuals. Method: immunoSEQ multiplex PCR; TCRdb's copy keeps in-frame clones and lacks some. The table records about 1.5 million clones, roughly 98% of them present only once. The donors, all of them Caucasian adults, lived in Nashville, Tennessee. This chain links TRBV18 with TRBJ1-2; no clear D. What was sequenced was naive CD4+ T cells sorted from blood. Subset indicated: CD45RA+ positively selected. This clonotype originated in a man in his thirties or forties in good health. This chain's CDR3 is CASSPLVGGEEGYTF. In nucleotides, the CDR3 is TGTGCCAGCTCACCTCTTGTTGGCGGGGAGGAAGGCTACACCTTC.